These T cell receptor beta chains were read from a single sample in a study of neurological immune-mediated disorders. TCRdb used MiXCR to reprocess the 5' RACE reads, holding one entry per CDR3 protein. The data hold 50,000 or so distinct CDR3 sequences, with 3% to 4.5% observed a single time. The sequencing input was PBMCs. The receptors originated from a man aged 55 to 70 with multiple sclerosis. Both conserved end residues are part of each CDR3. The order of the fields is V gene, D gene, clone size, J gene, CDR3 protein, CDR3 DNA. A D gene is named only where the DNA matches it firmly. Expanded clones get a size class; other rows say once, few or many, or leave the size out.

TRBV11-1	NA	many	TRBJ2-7	CASTLSPADEQYF	TGTGCCAGCACTCTCTCCCCGGCGGACGAGCAGTACTTC
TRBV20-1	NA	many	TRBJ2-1	CSASRGQHNEQFF	TGCAGTGCTAGTCGGGGGCAGCACAATGAGCAGTTCTTC
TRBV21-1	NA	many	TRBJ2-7	CASSKGEREKAYEQYF	TGTGCCAGCAGCAAAGGCGAAAGGGAGAAAGCTTACGAGCAGTACTTC
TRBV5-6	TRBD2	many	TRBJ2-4	CASSFRGGAKNIQYF	TGTGCCAGCAGCTTCCGGGGGGGAGCCAAAAACATTCAGTACTTC
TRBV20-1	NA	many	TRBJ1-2	CSARDLGYGYTF	TGCAGTGCTAGAGATTTAGGCTATGGCTACACCTTC
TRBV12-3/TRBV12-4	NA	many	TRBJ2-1	CASSLAASSYNEQFF	TGTGCCAGCAGTTTGGCCGCCAGCTCCTACAATGAGCAGTTCTTC
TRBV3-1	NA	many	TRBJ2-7	CASSQLDEQYF	TGTGCCAGCAGCCAATTGGACGAGCAGTACTTC
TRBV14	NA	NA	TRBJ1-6	CASRGYNSPLHF	TGTGCCAGCAGGGGATATAATTCACCCCTCCACTTT
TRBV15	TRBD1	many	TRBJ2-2	CATSSRGRAGELFF	TGTGCCACCAGCAGTAGGGGGCGGGCCGGGGAGCTGTTTTTT
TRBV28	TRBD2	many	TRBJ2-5	CASSRLAGETQYF	TGTGCCAGCAGTAGGCTAGCGGGGGAGACCCAGTACTTC
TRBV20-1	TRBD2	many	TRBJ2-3	CSARDLSGGSADTQYF	TGCAGTGCTAGAGATCTTAGCGGCGGGAGTGCAGATACGCAGTATTTT
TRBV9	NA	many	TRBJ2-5	CASSDSGQETQYF	TGTGCCAGCAGCGACAGCGGCCAAGAGACCCAGTACTTC
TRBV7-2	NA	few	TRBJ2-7	CASSRDGSSYEQYF	TGTGCCAGCAGTCGGGACGGGAGCTCCTACGAGCAGTACTTC
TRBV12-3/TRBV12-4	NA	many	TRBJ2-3	CASSYGRPAGTQYF	TGTGCCAGCAGTTACGGCCGACCTGCAGGGACGCAGTATTTT
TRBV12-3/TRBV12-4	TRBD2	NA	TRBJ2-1	CASSSLLAASSYNEQFF	TGTGCCAGCAGCTCACTACTAGCGGCCAGCTCCTACAATGAGCAGTTCTTC
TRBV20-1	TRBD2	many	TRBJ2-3	CSAGTSDYTQYF	TGCAGTGCCGGGACTAGTGACTATACGCAGTATTTT
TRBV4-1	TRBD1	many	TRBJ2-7	CASSHRQGASEQYF	TGCGCCAGCAGCCATCGGCAGGGGGCTTCTGAGCAGTACTTC
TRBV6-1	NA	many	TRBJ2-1	CASSEDRGDVYEQFF	TGTGCCAGCAGTGAAGACAGAGGAGACGTTTATGAGCAGTTCTTC
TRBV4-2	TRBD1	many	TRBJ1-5	CASSQDLTGESFAGNQPQHF	TGTGCCAGCAGCCAAGATCTCACAGGGGAAAGTTTTGCGGGCAATCAGCCCCAGCATTTT
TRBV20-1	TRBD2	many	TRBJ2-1	CSAIKGLAANSYNEQFF	TGCAGTGCTATCAAAGGACTAGCGGCGAACTCCTACAATGAGCAGTTCTTC
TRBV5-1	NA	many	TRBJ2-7	CASSYGVLVTYEQYF	TGCGCCAGCAGCTATGGGGTCCTAGTCACCTACGAGCAGTACTTC
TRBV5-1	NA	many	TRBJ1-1	CASSLDSRDYTEAFF	TGCGCCAGCAGCTTGGATTCGAGGGACTACACTGAAGCTTTCTTT
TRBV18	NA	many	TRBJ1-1	CASSPGVDTEAFF	TGTGCCAGCTCACCAGGGGTAGACACTGAAGCTTTCTTT
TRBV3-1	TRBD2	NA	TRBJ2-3	CASTFVAGGPTDTQYF	TGTGCCAGCACCTTCGTAGCGGGGGGGCCCACAGATACGCAGTATTTT
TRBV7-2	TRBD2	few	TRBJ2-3	CASSPPGLAGGTDTQYF	TGTGCCAGCAGCCCACCGGGACTAGCGGGGGGTACAGATACGCAGTATTTT
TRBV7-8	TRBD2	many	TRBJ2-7	CASSVTSGGFRVSYEQYF	TGTGCCAGCAGCGTCACTAGCGGGGGGTTCCGCGTGTCCTACGAGCAGTACTTC
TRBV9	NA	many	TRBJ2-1	CASSVSDSDEQFF	TGTGCCAGCAGCGTATCCGACAGCGATGAGCAGTTCTTC
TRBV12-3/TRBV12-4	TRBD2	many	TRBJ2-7	CASSFGRGGRYEQYF	TGTGCCAGCAGTTTTGGGCGGGGGGGCCGCTACGAGCAGTACTTC
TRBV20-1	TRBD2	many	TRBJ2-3	CSANKRELSSTDTQYF	TGCAGTGCTAACAAGCGGGAGTTATCTAGCACAGATACGCAGTATTTT
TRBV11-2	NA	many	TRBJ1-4	CASSLDWIGTNEKLFF	TGTGCCAGCAGCTTAGATTGGATAGGAACTAATGAAAAACTGTTTTTT
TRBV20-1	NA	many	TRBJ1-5	CSASKGTMNQPQHF	TGCAGTGCTAGTAAGGGGACAATGAATCAGCCCCAGCATTTT
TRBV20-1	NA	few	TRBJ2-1	CSASVAAGFNNEQFF	TGCAGTGCTAGTGTGGCAGCGGGTTTTAACAATGAGCAGTTCTTC
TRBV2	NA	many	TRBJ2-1	CASSGPRFGANEQFF	TGTGCCAGCAGCGGCCCCCGTTTTGGTGCCAATGAGCAGTTCTTC
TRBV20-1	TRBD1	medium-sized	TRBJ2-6	CSARQGGSGANVLTF	TGCAGTGCCCGACAGGGGGGTTCTGGGGCCAACGTCCTGACTTTC
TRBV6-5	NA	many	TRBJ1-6	CASSYSKRGSYNSPLHF	TGTGCCAGCAGTTACTCTAAGAGAGGCTCCTATAATTCACCCCTCCACTTT
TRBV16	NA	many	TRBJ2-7	CASSQSGGARVEQYF	TGTGCCAGCAGCCAATCCGGCGGGGCGAGGGTCGAGCAGTACTTC
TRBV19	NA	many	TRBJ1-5	CASSIDAPGNQPQHF	TGTGCCAGTAGTATAGATGCCCCGGGGAATCAGCCCCAGCATTTT
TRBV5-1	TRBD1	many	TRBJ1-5	CASSLRDSLNQPQHF	TGCGCCAGCAGCTTGAGGGACAGCCTCAATCAGCCCCAGCATTTT
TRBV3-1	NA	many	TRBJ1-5	CASSHRGGQPQHF	TGTGCCAGCAGCCATAGGGGGGGTCAGCCCCAGCATTTT
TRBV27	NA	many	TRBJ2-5	CASSLWGREETQYF	TGTGCCAGCAGTTTATGGGGCAGGGAAGAGACCCAGTACTTC